This T cell receptor beta chain emerged from a study of OX40 agonist ivuxolimab in advanced cancers. Broadly, across the study: The costimulatory receptor OX40 (CD134) was targeted by ivuxolimab, a fully human IgG2 agonistic monoclonal antibody. The dose-escalation cohort was around 84% male with a mean age of around 64 years, ranging from 23 to 79. Intravenous ivuxolimab was administered to patients every 2 weeks at six dose levels: 0.01, 0.1, 0.3, 1.5, 3 and 10 mg/kg. Partial responses occurred in three dose-escalation patients, of whom one had hepatocellular carcinoma and two had cutaneous melanoma. Of the roughly 52 patients in dose escalation, about 19 had hepatocellular carcinoma, some 15 had melanoma, 9 had renal cell carcinoma and 9 had head and neck cancer. Prior anti-PD-1, anti-PD-L1 or anti-CTLA-4 therapy was permitted, and checkpoint inhibitors had been received by roughly 40% of dose-escalation patients. The paper reports the monotherapy dose-escalation portion (N ≈ 50 patients) of the phase I ivuxolimab trial. Peripheral TCRbeta sequencing aimed to test whether ivuxolimab altered TCR sequence diversity and caused clonal T-cell expansion. Beyond this particular receptor, the publication reports: On average, CD8+ T cells showed more expanded clones than CD4+ T cells after ivuxolimab. At doses of 0.1 to 3.0 mg/kg, clonal expansion of both CD4+ and CD8+ T cells in blood was seen between baseline and week 6. Which antigens the clonally expanded peripheral T cells were specific for was not determined. In the 0.1-3.0 mg/kg groups, partial responders were among the patients with the lowest normalized peripheral clonal expansion, particularly in CD8+ T cells. Low levels of normalized T-cell clonal expansion were also shown by some nonresponding patients.

Genomic DNA was isolated from the sorted cells so that the TCRbeta CDR3 region could be sequenced. TCRbeta CDR3 regions were sequenced using the immunoSEQ Assay. In its TCRdb copy, this immuneACCESS table keeps in-frame sequences only and misses some clones. Where compared with another copy, unresolved V genes explain less than half of these, and the others have no known cause. This sample holds 70,000 or so clones; 60% to 85% were observed only once. The ten largest clones represent under 3% of the sample. Patients with a history of autoimmune disease or receiving systemic immunosuppression were excluded from the trial. In every dose cohort, peripheral blood was drawn for TCR sequencing at baseline, cycle 4 day 1, and cycle 7 day 1. The samples were taken from a phase I, first-in-human, multicenter, open-label dose-escalation trial of ivuxolimab. Adults with locally advanced or metastatic melanoma, renal cell carcinoma, hepatocellular carcinoma or head and neck squamous cell carcinoma were enrolled in the trial. Before TCR sequencing, CD4+ and CD8+ T cells were separately sorted from peripheral blood.

From the cysteine up to the phenylalanine, the CDR3 has a length of 15 residues. Only the CDR3 region is kept as DNA, spanning 45 bases read in frame from base 1. Clipping removes 6 bases from V and 6 bases from J, with 6 as the unmatched junction base count. As encoded in the germline V gene (reference sequence), CDR1 is SEHNR while CDR2 is FQNEAQ. Remarks on this clone: It has no known antigen specificity. Per-base qualities were not stored, and no clone one base away is much larger.

This chain joins TRBV7-9 to TRBJ2-3; 13 nucleotides in the junction match TRBD2. The receptor comes from an adult with an advanced solid tumor such as melanoma, head and neck, liver or kidney cancer. This specimen consisted of CD4+ or CD8+ T cells sorted from blood, obtained in a trial of the OX40 agonist ivuxolimab. The sequenced DNA: TGTGCCAGCAGTCTACTAGCGGGAGGGCAGGATACGCAGTATTTT. This gives the protein CASSLLAGGQDTQYF.